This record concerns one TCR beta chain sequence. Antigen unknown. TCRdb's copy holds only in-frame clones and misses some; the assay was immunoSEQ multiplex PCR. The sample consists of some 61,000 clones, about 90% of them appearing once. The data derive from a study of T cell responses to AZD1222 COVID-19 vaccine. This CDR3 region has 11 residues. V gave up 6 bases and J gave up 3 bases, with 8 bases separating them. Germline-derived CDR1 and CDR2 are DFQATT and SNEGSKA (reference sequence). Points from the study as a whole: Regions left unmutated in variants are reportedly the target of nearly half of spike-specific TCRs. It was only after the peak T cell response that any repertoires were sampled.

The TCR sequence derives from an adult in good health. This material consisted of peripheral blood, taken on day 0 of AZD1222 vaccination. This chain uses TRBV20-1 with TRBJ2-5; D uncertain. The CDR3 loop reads CSARIEETQYF. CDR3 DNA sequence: TGCAGTGCCCGAATTGAAGAGACCCAGTACTTC.